A selection of T cell receptor beta chains follows, all from one sample in a study of blood T cell repertoires in COVID-19. Profiling relied on immunoSEQ multiplex PCR, and the TCRdb table lists in-frame clones only, not all of them. The top ten hold approximately 7% of the sample, which has 250,000 or so clones, around nine tenths seen once. Sequenced input: peripheral blood. The receptors derive from a woman in her seventies with active or convalescent COVID-19. CDR3s include the opening cysteine and the closing phenylalanine or tryptophan. A D gene is named only where the DNA matches it firmly. Clone size appears in some rows only: once, few, many, or a class for an expanded clone.

TRBJ1-2,TRBV19,.,TRBD1,TGTGCCAGTAATCACAGGGGGCGGAATGGCTACACCTTC,CASNHRGRNGYTF
TRBJ1-2,TRBV6-2/TRBV6-3,.,.,TGTGCCAGCAGCTCTGGGACATCCGGCTATGGCTACACCTTC,CASSSGTSGYGYTF
TRBJ1-2,TRBV7-2,.,.,TGTGCCAGCAGATCTGGGGGGGCCGGCTACACCTTC,CASRSGGAGYTF
TRBJ1-1,TRBV9,.,.,TGTGCCAGCAGCGGCGGGGCCGGGAACACTGAAGCTTTCTTT,CASSGGAGNTEAFF
TRBJ1-1,TRBV5-1,.,TRBD1,TGCGCCAGCAGCTTTACGGGACAGGGGAATTTCGCTGAAGCTTTCTTT,CASSFTGQGNFAEAFF
TRBJ2-7,TRBV2,few,.,TGTGCCAGCGTCACAGGGACCTACGAGCAGTACTTC,CASVTGTYEQYF
TRBJ2-2,TRBV7-8,.,.,TGTGCCAGCAGCTTAGACGGGTGGAACACCGGGGAGCTGTTTTTT,CASSLDGWNTGELFF
TRBJ1-5,TRBV7-8,.,.,TGTGCCAGCAGCTTAGGGGGGGAACAGCCCCAGCATTTT,CASSLGGEQPQHF
TRBJ2-5,TRBV11-2,.,TRBD2,TGTGCCAGCAGCTTAGACCTAGGCGGGGGGCAAGAGACCCAGTACTTC,CASSLDLGGGQETQYF
TRBJ1-3,TRBV12-5,.,TRBD1,TGTGCTACAGCGACAGGGGCCCTTTATGCTGGAAACACCATATATTTT,CATATGALYAGNTIYF
TRBJ1-1,TRBV18,.,.,TGTGCCAGCTCCACCACCCAGGGCGCCTCGAACACTGAAGCTTTCTTT,CASSTTQGASNTEAFF
TRBJ1-5,TRBV3-1/TRBV3-2,.,.,TGTGCCAGCAGCGATTTCCGAGCCAATCAGCCCCAGCATTTT,CASSDFRANQPQHF
TRBJ1-4,TRBV15,.,.,TGTGCCACCAGCAGAGATATCGGCAGGGGCATTGGGACAACTAATGAAAAACTGTTTTTT,CATSRDIGRGIGTTNEKLFF
TRBJ1-5,TRBV7-8,.,.,TGTGCCAGCAGCTTTGACAGTTTCAATCAGCCCCAGCATTTT,CASSFDSFNQPQHF
TRBJ1-4,TRBV7-2,once,TRBD1,TGTGCCAGCAGCAGCCCACCAGGGGGGTTTGATGAAAAACTGTTTTTT,CASSSPPGGFDEKLFF
TRBJ2-5,TRBV20-1,.,.,TGCAGTGCTCAGGCGGGGGAGACCCAGTACTTC,CSAQAGETQYF
TRBJ2-2,TRBV15,few,.,TGTGCCACCAGAGGCCCAGGGGAGATAAAGGCCGGGGAGCTGTTTTTT,CATRGPGEIKAGELFF
TRBJ1-5,TRBV5-4,.,TRBD1,TGTGCCAGCAGCTTGACAGGGGGCGATCAGCCCCAGCATTTT,CASSLTGGDQPQHF
TRBJ2-1,TRBV6-1,.,TRBD1,TGTGCCAGCAGTGGACAGGGGTTTTTAACCGGTTCCTACAATGAGCAGTTCTTC,CASSGQGFLTGSYNEQFF